The rows below give T cell receptor beta chains drawn from one sample of a study of Ad26.COV2.S vaccination and SARS-CoV-2 variants. TCRdb keeps only in-frame clones here, not all; method: immunoSEQ multiplex PCR. The repertoire holds some 420,000 clones, with roughly 90% as singletons. The sample in question was peripheral blood, obtained in a trial of Ad26.COV2.S vaccine versus placebo. Receptor source: a person aged 18-65 years who received the Ad26.COV2.S COVID-19 vaccine or a placebo. Both conserved end residues are part of each CDR3. Each record gives: CDR3 protein, CDR3 DNA, V gene, J gene, CDR3 length, D gene, clone size. D genes are given only for firm matches. Expanded clones are given a class, and other clones once, few, many or no size at all.

CDR3: CASSTRAGGTGVAEAFF
DNA: TGTGCCAGCAGCACTAGGGCAGGGGGGACAGGGGTCGCTGAAGCTTTCTTT
V: TRBV7-6
J: TRBJ1-1
length: 17
D: TRBD1
size: NA

CDR3: CASSFSRDSYGYTF
DNA: TGTGCCAGCAGCTTTAGTAGGGACAGCTATGGCTACACCTTC
V: TRBV7-2
J: TRBJ1-2
length: 14
D: TRBD1
size: NA

CDR3: CATSPKRDGGGSGELFF
DNA: TGTGCCACCAGCCCGAAAAGAGATGGAGGGGGATCCGGGGAGCTGTTTTTT
V: TRBV15
J: TRBJ2-2
length: 17
D: NA
size: once

CDR3: CAWNEVLANTIYF
DNA: TGTGCCTGGAACGAAGTCCTCGCAAACACCATATATTTT
V: TRBV30
J: TRBJ1-3
length: 13
D: NA
size: NA

CDR3: CASSSLHDRGPNYGYTF
DNA: TGTGCCAGCAGTTCGCTGCACGACAGGGGCCCTAACTATGGCTACACCTTC
V: TRBV28
J: TRBJ1-2
length: 17
D: TRBD1
size: NA

CDR3: CASSPGWSADTQYF
DNA: TGTGCCAGCAGTCCAGGGTGGTCTGCAGATACGCAGTATTTT
V: TRBV6-5
J: TRBJ2-3
length: 14
D: NA
size: NA

CDR3: CASKGSSYEQYF
DNA: TGTGCCAGCAAAGGGAGCTCCTACGAGCAGTACTTC
V: TRBV6-5
J: TRBJ2-7
length: 12
D: NA
size: NA

CDR3: CASSSRKRGGKTQYF
DNA: TGTGCCAGCAGCTCACGGAAGAGGGGAGGGAAGACCCAGTACTTC
V: TRBV13
J: TRBJ2-5
length: 15
D: TRBD2
size: NA

CDR3: CASSVRDSNF
DNA: TGTGCCAGCAGTGTCCGGGACAGTAATTTT
V: TRBV2
J: TRBJ2-3
length: 10
D: TRBD1
size: NA

CDR3: CASSSLSGGAIGELFF
DNA: TGTGCCAGCAGTTCCCTTAGCGGGGGGGCCATCGGGGAGCTGTTTTTT
V: TRBV28
J: TRBJ2-2
length: 16
D: TRBD2
size: NA

CDR3: CASSFRSQRKAFF
DNA: TGTGCCAGCAGCTTCCGCTCTCAGAGGAAAGCTTTCTTT
V: TRBV5-8
J: TRBJ1-1
length: 13
D: NA
size: NA

CDR3: CASSWAQSNQPQHF
DNA: TGTGCCAGCAGTTGGGCTCAGAGCAATCAACCCCAGCATTTT
V: TRBV6-5
J: TRBJ1-5
length: 14
D: NA
size: NA

CDR3: CASSPRTGGVMNSPLHF
DNA: TGTGCCAGCAGCCCTCGGACAGGGGGCGTAATGAATTCACCCCTCCACTTT
V: TRBV3-1/TRBV3-2
J: TRBJ1-6
length: 17
D: TRBD1
size: few

CDR3: CASGLEGGTEAFF
DNA: TGTGCTAGTGGTTTGGAGGGGGGCACTGAAGCTTTCTTT
V: TRBV12-5
J: TRBJ1-1
length: 13
D: NA
size: NA

CDR3: CASSFTSWLAEAFF
DNA: TGTGCCAGCAGCTTTACGTCCTGGCTCGCTGAAGCTTTCTTT
V: TRBV5-5
J: TRBJ1-1
length: 14
D: NA
size: NA

CDR3: CSVVPRGAPGELFF
DNA: TGCAGCGTTGTTCCCCGGGGGGCCCCCGGGGAGCTGTTTTTT
V: TRBV29-1
J: TRBJ2-2
length: 14
D: NA
size: NA

CDR3: CASSLGHSTDTQYF
DNA: TGTGCCAGCAGCTTAGGTCATAGCACAGATACGCAGTATTTT
V: TRBV7-2
J: TRBJ2-3
length: 14
D: NA
size: NA

CDR3: CASSQPGAPNYGYTF
DNA: TGTGCCAGCAGCCAACCAGGGGCCCCTAACTATGGCTACACCTTC
V: TRBV7-9
J: TRBJ1-2
length: 15
D: NA
size: once

CDR3: CASSVGDSVPYF
DNA: TGTGCCAGCAGCGTAGGGGACAGCGTCCCGTACTTC
V: TRBV9
J: TRBJ2-7
length: 12
D: TRBD1
size: NA

CDR3: CASSSRDGAFSTDTQYF
DNA: TGTGCCAGCAGTTCGAGGGACGGTGCCTTTAGCACAGATACGCAGTATTTT
V: TRBV28
J: TRBJ2-3
length: 17
D: NA
size: NA